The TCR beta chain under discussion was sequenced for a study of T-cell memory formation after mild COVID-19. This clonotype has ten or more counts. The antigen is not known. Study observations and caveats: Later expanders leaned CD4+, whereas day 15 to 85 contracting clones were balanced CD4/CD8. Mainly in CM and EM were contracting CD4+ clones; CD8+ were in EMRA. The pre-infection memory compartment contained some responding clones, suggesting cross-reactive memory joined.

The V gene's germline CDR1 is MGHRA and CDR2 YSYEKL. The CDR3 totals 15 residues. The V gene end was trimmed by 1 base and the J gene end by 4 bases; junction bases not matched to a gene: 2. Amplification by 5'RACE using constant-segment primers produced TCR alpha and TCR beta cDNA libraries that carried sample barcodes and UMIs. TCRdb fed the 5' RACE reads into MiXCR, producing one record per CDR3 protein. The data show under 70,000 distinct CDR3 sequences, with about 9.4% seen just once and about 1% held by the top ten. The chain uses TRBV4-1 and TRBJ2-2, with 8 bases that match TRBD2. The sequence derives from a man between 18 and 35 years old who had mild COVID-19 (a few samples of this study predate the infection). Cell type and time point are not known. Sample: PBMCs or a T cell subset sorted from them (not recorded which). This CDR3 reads CASSQAGGRTGELFF. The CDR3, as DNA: TGCGCCAGCAGCCAAGCGGGGGGGCGCACCGGGGAGCTGTTTTTT.